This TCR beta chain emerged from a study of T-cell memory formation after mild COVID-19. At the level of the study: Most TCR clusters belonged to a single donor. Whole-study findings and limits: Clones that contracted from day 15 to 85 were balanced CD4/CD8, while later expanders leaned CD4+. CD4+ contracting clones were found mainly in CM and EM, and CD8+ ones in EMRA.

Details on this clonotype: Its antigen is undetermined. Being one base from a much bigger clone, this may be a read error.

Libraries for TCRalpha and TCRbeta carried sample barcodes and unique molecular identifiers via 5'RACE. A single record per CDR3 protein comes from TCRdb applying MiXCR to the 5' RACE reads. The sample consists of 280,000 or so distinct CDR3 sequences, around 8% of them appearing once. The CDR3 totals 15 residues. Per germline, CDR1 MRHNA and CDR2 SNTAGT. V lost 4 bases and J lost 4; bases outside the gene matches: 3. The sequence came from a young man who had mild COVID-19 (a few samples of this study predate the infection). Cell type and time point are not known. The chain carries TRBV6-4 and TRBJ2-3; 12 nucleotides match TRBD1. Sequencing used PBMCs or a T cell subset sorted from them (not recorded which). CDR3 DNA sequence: TGTGCCAGCAGTGTCGGGACAGGGGGCGCAGATACGCAGTATTTT. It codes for CASSVGTGGADTQYF.